This record concerns one T cell receptor beta chain sequence. What this receptor recognizes is not known. No clone much larger than this one lies a single base away; base qualities are absent. This sample is part of a study of OX40 agonist ivuxolimab in advanced cancers. About the study as a whole: Ivuxolimab was a fully human IgG2 agonistic monoclonal antibody targeting the costimulatory receptor OX40 (CD134). The paper describes the monotherapy dose-escalation part (N of about 47 patients) of the phase I trial of ivuxolimab. The purpose of peripheral TCRbeta sequencing was to test whether ivuxolimab changed TCR sequence diversity and led to clonal T-cell expansion. Of the roughly 54 patients in dose escalation, about 20 had hepatocellular carcinoma, about 15 had melanoma, 9 had renal cell carcinoma and 9 had head and neck cancer. In the dose-escalation cohort, approximately 82% of patients were male, and the mean age was about 55 years, with a range of roughly 23 to 85. Intravenous ivuxolimab was administered to patients every 2 weeks at six dose levels: 0.01, 0.1, 0.3, 1.5, 3 and 10 mg/kg. Patients were allowed to have had prior anti-PD-1, anti-PD-L1 or anti-CTLA-4 therapy, and around two fifths of the dose-escalation patients had been treated with checkpoint inhibitors. Three dose-escalation patients achieved partial responses, one with hepatocellular carcinoma and two with cutaneous melanoma.

Patients with autoimmune disease history or receiving systemic immunosuppression were excluded from the trial. In every dose cohort, peripheral blood was drawn for TCR sequencing at baseline, cycle 4 day 1, and cycle 7 day 1. The samples were drawn from a first-in-human, open-label, multicenter phase I dose-escalation trial of ivuxolimab. The trial enrolled adults with locally advanced or metastatic head and neck squamous cell, hepatocellular, melanoma or renal cell carcinoma. Before TCR sequencing, CD4+ and CD8+ T cells were separately sorted from peripheral blood. CDR1 and CDR2 (MNHNY, SVGAGI) derive from the germline V gene (reference sequence). The CDR3 contains 16 residues, cysteine and phenylalanine counted. Only the CDR3 DNA is retained, 48 bases long and in frame from the first base. Trimming removed 7 bases from V and 0 bases from J, leaving 15 bases between the germline ends. Genomic DNA was isolated from the sorted cells so that the TCRbeta CDR3 region could be sequenced. The immunoSEQ Assay was used to sequence the TCRbeta CDR3 regions. Drawn from immuneACCESS, this table holds only the in-frame rearrangements with V and J called that TCRdb kept. Clones are partly lost; checked studies trace under half to an unresolved V gene and leave the rest unexplained. Recorded for this sample are fewer than 90,000 clones; 70% to 90% of them occurred a single time. 0.25% to 0.3% of the sample lies in the top ten.

The full study reports these points: In the 0.1-3.0 mg/kg groups, partial responders had among the lowest normalized peripheral clonal expansion, particularly in CD8+ T cells. The antigen specificity of the clonally expanded peripheral T cells was not determined. Low levels of normalized T-cell clonal expansion were also seen in some patients who did not respond. On average, CD8+ T cells showed more expanded clones than CD4+ T cells after ivuxolimab. At doses from 0.1 to 3.0 mg/kg, clonal expansion was seen in both CD4+ and CD8+ blood T cells between baseline and week 6.

The input for sequencing was CD4+ or CD8+ T cells sorted from blood, taken in a trial of the OX40 agonist ivuxolimab. The clonotype was recovered from an adult with an advanced solid tumor such as melanoma, head and neck, liver or kidney cancer. This chain is built from TRBV6-6 and TRBJ2-2; TRBD2 is perhaps the D gene, given 6 matching bases. The sequenced DNA is TGTGCCAGCACCGGGAGAATCACACCGAACACCGGGGAGCTGTTTTTT. Its translation is CASTGRITPNTGELFF.